The subject of this entry is one TCR beta chain. Its antigen is still unknown. The sample originates from a study of tumor-infiltrating lymphocytes in localized non-small cell lung cancer. Overall study context: Some samples were collected after neoadjuvant chemotherapy; smokers, never-smokers and several histologies were included. Study conclusions and caveats: Tumors had more T cell infiltration than uninvolved lung, per TCRbeta sequencing and CD3 counts. Immunotypes IM1 and IM2 had similar TCR-derived T-cell fractions.

Trimming cost V 0 bases and J 1 base, with 3 bases left between them. The CDR3 has 14 residues. The germline V gene encodes CDR1 MNHEY and CDR2 SVGAGI. This table comes from immunoSEQ multiplex PCR, and its TCRdb copy is limited to in-frame clones, with some not included. The sample lists more than 3,500 clones, 75% to 85% occurring once. Sequencing was done on a sample of uninvolved lung tissue not adjacent to the tumor. This TCR was recovered from a human donor with non-small cell lung cancer. V and J are TRBV6-5 and TRBJ2-2, with unresolved D. The CDR3 DNA sequence: TGTGCCAGCAGTTACTCAGAGAACACCGGGGAGCTGTTTTTT. Translated, it gives CASSYSENTGELFF.